What follows describes a single T cell receptor (beta chain). Time point specified: newly diagnosed GD, antithyroid drugs for less than 3 months. Researchers made the TCR library from RNA that was extracted from PBMCs. V was shortened by 6 bases and J by 0 bases, with 9 bases between the two germline ends. This CDR3 comprises 14 residues. Germline assignment: CDR1 KGHSH and CDR2 LQKENI. The data originate from a study of regulatory T cells in long-lasting Graves disease. Building the TCR beta libraries relied on iRepertoire HTBI primers, and CDR3 regions underwent Arm-PCR. Each CDR3 protein is one row after TCRdb ran MiXCR on the multiplex PCR reads. The repertoire consists of roughly 500,000 distinct CDR3 sequences, with 12% occurring once and the leading ten covering 7.5% to 9%. The same sample was also used in a study of T cells in Graves' hyperthyroidism and ophthalmopathy. That report notes: Across 18 months, stable Graves' hyperthyroidism was marked by no progression to ophthalmopathy.

V and J are TRBV18 and TRBJ1-5, with a tentative D call TRBD1 (6 bases). The specimen comprised peripheral blood mononuclear cells (PBMCs), sampled at new diagnosis, from a patient treated with antithyroid drugs. The TCR sequence derives from a woman in her twenties or thirties with Graves disease. The CDR3 nucleotides read TGTGCCAGCTCTCGACAGGATAGCAATCAGCCCCAGCATTTT. Its protein is CASSRQDSNQPQHF.